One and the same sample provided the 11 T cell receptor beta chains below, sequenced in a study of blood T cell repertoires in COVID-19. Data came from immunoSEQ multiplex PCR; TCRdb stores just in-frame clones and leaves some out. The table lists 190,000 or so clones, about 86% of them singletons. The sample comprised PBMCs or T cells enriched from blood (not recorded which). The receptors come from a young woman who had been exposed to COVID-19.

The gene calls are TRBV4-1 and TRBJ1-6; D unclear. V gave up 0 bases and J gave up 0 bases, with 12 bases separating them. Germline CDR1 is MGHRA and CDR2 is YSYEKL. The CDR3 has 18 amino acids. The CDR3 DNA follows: TGCGCCAGCAGCCAAGATTTGGTGACTAGCTCCTATAATTCACCCCTCCACTTT. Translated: CASSQDLVTSSYNSPLHF.

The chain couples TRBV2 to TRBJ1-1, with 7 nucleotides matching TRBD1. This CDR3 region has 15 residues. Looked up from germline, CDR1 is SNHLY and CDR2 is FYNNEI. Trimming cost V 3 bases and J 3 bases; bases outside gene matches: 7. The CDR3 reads CASSDLARGDTEAFF. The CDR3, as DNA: TGTGCCAGCAGTGACCTCGCCAGGGGGGACACTGAAGCTTTCTTT.

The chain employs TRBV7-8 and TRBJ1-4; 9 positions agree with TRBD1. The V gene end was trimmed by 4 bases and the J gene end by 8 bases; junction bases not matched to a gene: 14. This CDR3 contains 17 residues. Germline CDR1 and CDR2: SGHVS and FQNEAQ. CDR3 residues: CASSSDPRRQGGEKLFF. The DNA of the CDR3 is TGTGCCAGCAGCTCAGATCCCCGCCGACAGGGGGGCGAAAAACTGTTTTTT.

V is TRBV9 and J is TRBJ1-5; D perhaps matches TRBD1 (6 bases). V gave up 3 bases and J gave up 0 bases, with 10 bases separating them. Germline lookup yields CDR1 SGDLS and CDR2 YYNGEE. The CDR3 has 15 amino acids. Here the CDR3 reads CASSEGVNSNQPQHF. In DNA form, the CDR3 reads TGTGCCAGCAGCGAGGGGGTCAATAGCAATCAGCCCCAGCATTTT.

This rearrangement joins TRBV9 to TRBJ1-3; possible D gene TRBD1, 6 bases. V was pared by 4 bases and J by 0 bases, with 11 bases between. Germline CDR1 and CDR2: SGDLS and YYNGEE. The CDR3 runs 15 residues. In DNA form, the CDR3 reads TGTGCCAGCAGCCCGGGACACAACTCTGGAAACACCATATATTTT. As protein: CASSPGHNSGNTIYF. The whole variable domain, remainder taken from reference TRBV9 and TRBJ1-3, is DSGVTQTPKHLITATGQRVTLRCSPRSGDLSVYWYQQSLDQGLQFLIQYYNGEERAKGNILERFSAQQFPDLHSELNLSSLELGDSALYFCASSPGHNSGNTIYFGEGSWLTVV.

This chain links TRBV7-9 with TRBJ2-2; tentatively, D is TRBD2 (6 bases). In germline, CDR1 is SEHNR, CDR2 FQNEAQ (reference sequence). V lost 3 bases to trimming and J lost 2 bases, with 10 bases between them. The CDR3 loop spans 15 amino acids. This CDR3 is CASSLVGLNTGELFF. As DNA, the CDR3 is TGTGCCAGCAGCTTGGTGGGACTTAACACCGGGGAGCTGTTTTTT.

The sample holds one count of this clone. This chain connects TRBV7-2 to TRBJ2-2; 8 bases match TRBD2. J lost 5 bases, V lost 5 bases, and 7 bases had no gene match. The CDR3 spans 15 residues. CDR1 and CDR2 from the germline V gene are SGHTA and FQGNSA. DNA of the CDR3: TGTGCCAGCAGCAATGCGGGGGGATCGACCGGGGAGCTGTTTTTT. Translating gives CASSNAGGSTGELFF.

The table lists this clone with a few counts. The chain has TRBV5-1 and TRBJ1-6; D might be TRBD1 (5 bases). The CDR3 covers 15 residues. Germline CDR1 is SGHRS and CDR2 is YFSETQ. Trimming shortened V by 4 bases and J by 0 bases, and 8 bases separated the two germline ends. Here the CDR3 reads CASSRQSSYNSPLHF. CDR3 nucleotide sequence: TGCGCCAGCAGCCGACAGAGCTCCTATAATTCACCCCTCCACTTT.

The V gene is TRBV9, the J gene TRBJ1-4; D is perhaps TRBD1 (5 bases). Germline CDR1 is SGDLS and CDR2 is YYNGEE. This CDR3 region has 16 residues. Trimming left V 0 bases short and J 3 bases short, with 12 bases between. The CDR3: CASSVGGRGPNEKLFF. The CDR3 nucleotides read TGTGCCAGCAGCGTAGGAGGAAGGGGTCCTAATGAAAAACTGTTTTTT.

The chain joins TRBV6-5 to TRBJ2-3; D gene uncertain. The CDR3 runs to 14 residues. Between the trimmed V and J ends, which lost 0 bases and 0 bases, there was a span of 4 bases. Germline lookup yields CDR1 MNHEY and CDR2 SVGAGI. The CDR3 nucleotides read TGTGCCAGCAGTTACTCTCAGAGCACAGATACGCAGTATTTT. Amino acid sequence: CASSYSQSTDTQYF.

In DNA form, the CDR3 reads TGTGCCACCAGTGATTTGCGGGGGGCCGGCGGGGAGCTGTTTTTT. Translating it yields CATSDLRGAGGELFF. This sequence joins TRBV24-1 and TRBJ2-2; the D gene is possibly TRBD2 (7 bases). Germline CDR1 reads KGHDR; CDR2 reads SFDVKD. Trimming took 0 bases from V and 7 from J, leaving 11 bases between them. The CDR3 is made up of 15 amino acids.